These 6 T cell receptor beta chains were all obtained from the same sample, sequenced in a study of cytomegalovirus exposure and HLA in healthy donors. A multiplex PCR was run with 60 Vbeta primers and 13 Jbeta primers. Produced via immunoSEQ multiplex PCR; TCRdb's table is partial and in-frame only. The sample has 150,000 to 200,000 clones; roughly 73% are singletons. Sequenced input: PBMCs. The receptors shown here come from a woman aged 40 to 55 in good health and CMV-seropositive.

This sequence joins TRBV5-6 and TRBJ1-2, with D possibly being TRBD1 (5 bases). The V and J ends lost 0 bases and 3 bases respectively, with 9 bases between them. Germline-derived CDR1 and CDR2 are SGHDT and YYEEEE. The CDR3 totals 14 residues. The CDR3 reads CASSLGQKHYGYTF. In DNA, the CDR3 is TGTGCCAGCAGCTTGGGACAGAAGCACTATGGCTACACCTTC.

The chain recombines TRBV6-6 with TRBJ2-3, with D perhaps TRBD1 (5 bases). The CDR3 runs 15 residues. Germline V gene data show CDR1 as MNHNY and CDR2 as SVGAGI (reference sequence). V lost 0 bases, J lost 6 bases, and 13 bases lay in between. The CDR3 protein is CASSYSGPPLDTQYF. The DNA of the CDR3 is TGTGCCAGCAGTTACTCGGGGCCTCCCCTCGATACGCAGTATTTT.

The CDR3 loop is CASSASGRRQNEQFF. CDR3 DNA: TGCGCCAGCAGTGCCAGCGGGAGGAGGCAAAATGAGCAGTTCTTC. V and J are TRBV10-1 and TRBJ2-1, with 9 bases aligning to TRBD2. The V and J ends lost 4 bases and 7 bases, in that order; junction bases with no gene match: 8. The CDR3 totals 15 residues. Per the germline V gene, CDR1 is WNHNN and CDR2 is SYGVQD (reference sequence).

This clone was picked up one time. The chain uses TRBV15 and TRBJ2-7; D unclear. CDR3 length: 14 residues. Germline CDR1 is LNHNV and CDR2 is YYDKDF (reference sequence). Between the trimmed V and J ends, which lost 1 base and 5 bases, there was a span of 12 bases. The chain's CDR3 is CATSRVGLLNEQYF. In DNA, the CDR3 is TGTGCCACCAGCAGAGTTGGCCTTTTGAACGAGCAGTACTTC.

The V and J genes are TRBV4-3 and TRBJ2-3; D might be TRBD2 (5 bases). Trimming left V 2 bases short and J 8 bases short, with 17 bases between. CDR1 is LGHNA and CDR2 is YSLEER in the germline V gene. There are 15 residues in the CDR3. The CDR3 reads CASSQTIASGFTQYF. The CDR3 DNA is TGCGCCAGCAGCCAAACTATAGCGTCGGGGTTTACGCAGTATTTT.

J is TRBJ2-1 and V is TRBV27, with TRBD2 identical over 10 bases. The CDR3 is 17 residues long. The V gene's germline CDR1 is MNHEY and CDR2 SMNVEV (reference sequence). V gave up 5 bases and J gave up 8 bases; unmatched junction bases: 15. The CDR3 is CASSPFSSGSTLYEQFF. The CDR3 DNA reads TGTGCCAGCAGTCCGTTTTCTAGCGGGAGTACTTTATATGAGCAGTTCTTC.